This record looks at one T cell receptor (beta chain) sequence and its context. Its antigen is not known. Healthy Caucasian individuals from Russia aged about 6 to 90 were enrolled as donors. Staff drew ten milliliters of peripheral blood from each donor. The authors extracted at least 5 micrograms of total RNA per sample. Alongside a J-beta primer mix, a sample-barcoded 5' primer served in a second PCR lasting roughly 7 to 12 cycles. Using its own MiXCR run on the 5' RACE reads, TCRdb lists one record per CDR3 protein. The sample has 1 million to 1.2 million distinct CDR3 sequences, less than 45% seen once. The data were taken from a study of blood T cells in healthy people across ages. Points from the study as a whole: For the donors, CMV status was unknown and possibly confounded expanded clonotype changes.

Germline V gene lookup returns CDR1 LGHDT and CDR2 YNNKEL (reference sequence). V lost 6 bases and J lost 1, with 12 bases in between. This CDR3 region has 14 residues. What was sequenced was blood. The TCR sequence derives from a man younger than 35 in good health. J is TRBJ1-1 and V is TRBV3-1, with D unclear. The CDR3 region has the DNA TGTGCCAGCAGTATCAACCCACAGAACACTGAAGCTTTCTTT. Translation gives CASSINPQNTEAFF.